Reported below is one TCR beta chain. What this receptor recognizes is not known. No per-base quality is available; no much larger clone lies one base away. These data belong to a study of T cell responses to AZD1222 COVID-19 vaccine (dated by TCRdb to the early 2020s). Describing the broader study: AZD1222 recipients whose second dose came at about 4 weeks and those whose second dose came at about 12 weeks were combined into one group, since spike-specific TCR depth and breadth did not differ between the two schedules. Trial participants were enrolled into age subgroups of 18-55, 56-69 and 70-plus years, which contained 148, 28 and 57 TCR-sequenced participants, respectively. TCR sequencing covered about 230 trial participants: about 210 given two doses of AZD1222 and approximately 26 given two doses of MenACWY control vaccine. Findings and caveats that apply to the study as a whole: After two AZD1222 doses, both the breadth and the depth of spike-specific TCRs were significantly higher than at day 0 and than in MenACWY recipients. The whole spike protein was spanned by vaccine-associated CD4 TCRs, and dominant responses were seen in regions 160-218 and 743-854. Only five to seven AZD1222 recipients were SARS-CoV-2 seropositive at baseline, limiting conclusions about previously exposed vaccinees. Because no samples from the day 14 peak response were available, repertoires could be characterized only after the peak T cell response. Participants were mostly white British and included more females than males, and it was suggested by the authors that clonal diversity may have been underestimated. Nearly half of unique spike-specific TCRs reportedly recognized epitopes outside regions mutated in the B.1.351 and B.1.1.7 variants. The 56-69-year group was small, and its depth increase did not reach significance, likely because of low power.

There are 15 amino acids in the CDR3, from cysteine to phenylalanine inclusive. Solely the CDR3 DNA is kept, with 45 bases framed from the first base. The germline ends are 7 bases apart after V is trimmed by 0 bases and J by 0 bases. The germline V gene supplies CDR1 SGDLS and CDR2 YYNGEE. The CDR3 regions of human TCRbeta chains were analyzed by immunosequencing. On the study's bioinformatics: Repertoire TCRs were checked for matches against a reference library of SARS-CoV-2-specific TCRs that had been generated using the MIRA antigen-specificity platform. Breadth was defined as the fraction of unique TCRs that were SARS-CoV-2-associated, and depth was defined as the fraction of total T cells that were SARS-CoV-2-associated. Using the MIRA data, each spike-specific TCR was assigned both to the spike region to which the TCR was reactive and to a CD4 or CD8 class. Log10-transformed breadth and depth values were compared by one-way ANOVA with Sidak's multiple comparisons tests. Not all clones reach the TCRdb copy of this immuneACCESS table, which keeps in-frame sequences only. Checked studies attribute under half of the gap to unresolved V genes and leave the rest unexplained. Clone size and V and J calls were adopted from that table, with D and trimming inferred from the DNA. The sample table records 95,000 to 150,000 clones; approximately 88% of these occur just once. The ten largest clonotypes hold 4.5% to 6% of the sample.

The intended sense of this specimen's time point label: baseline before first vaccination. Samples from vaccinated people were obtained from the UK trials COV001 and COV002, which included a single-blind randomized controlled phase 2/3 trial of AZD1222 (ChAdOx1 nCoV-19) in healthy adults. Trial participant PBMC samples were collected at day 0 and day 28 after the second dose for TCRbeta chain sequencing. Sequencing used peripheral blood, obtained on day 0 of AZD1222 vaccination. Here the chain combines TRBV9 and TRBJ1-3; too little of a D gene remains to name it. This clonotype was sampled from an adult in good health. The bases are TGTGCCAGCAGCGTAGAAGAAGGCTCTGGAAACACCATATATTTT. Its product reads: CASSVEEGSGNTIYF.